This T cell receptor beta chain was found in a study of beta chain features in type 1 diabetes. Whole-study context: All samples combined gave 107,917,701 sorted cells for examination.

The study reverse transcribed the entire isolated RNA, so it sequenced expressed TCRB transcripts. The assay was immunoSEQ multiplex PCR, and TCRdb's table has in-frame clones only and misses some. In the table there are about 900,000 clones, around a sixth of which are singletons. This TCR was sampled from a woman aged 18 to 35 in good health. The sample consisted of naive CD4+ T cells from blood.

CDR3 amino acids: CASSHHLRTRPSNEQFF. The CDR3, as DNA: TGCGCCAGCAGCCACCATTTGAGGACTAGGCCAAGCAATGAGCAGTTCTTC. This chain connects TRBV4-1 to TRBJ2-1; 7 nucleotides align to TRBD2. CDR3 length equals 17 residues. V shed 3 bases, J shed 6 bases, and the junction held 14 bases outside the gene matches. CDR1 is MGHRA, CDR2 YSYEKL, per germline.